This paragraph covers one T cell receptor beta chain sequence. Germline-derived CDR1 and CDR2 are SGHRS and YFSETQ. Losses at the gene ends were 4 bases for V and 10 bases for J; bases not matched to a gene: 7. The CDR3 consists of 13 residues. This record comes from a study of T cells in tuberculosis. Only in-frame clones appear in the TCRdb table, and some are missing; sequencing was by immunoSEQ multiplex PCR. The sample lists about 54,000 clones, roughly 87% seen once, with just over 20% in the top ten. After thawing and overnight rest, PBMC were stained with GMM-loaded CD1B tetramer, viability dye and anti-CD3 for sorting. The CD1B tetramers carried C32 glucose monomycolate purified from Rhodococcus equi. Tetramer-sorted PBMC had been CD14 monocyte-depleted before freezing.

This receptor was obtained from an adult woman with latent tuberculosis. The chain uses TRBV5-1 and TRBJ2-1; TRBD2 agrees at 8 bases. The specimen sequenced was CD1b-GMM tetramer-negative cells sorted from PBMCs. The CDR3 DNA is TGCGCCAGCAGCACCCCCGTAGCGGGGGAGCAGTTCTTC. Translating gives CASSTPVAGEQFF.